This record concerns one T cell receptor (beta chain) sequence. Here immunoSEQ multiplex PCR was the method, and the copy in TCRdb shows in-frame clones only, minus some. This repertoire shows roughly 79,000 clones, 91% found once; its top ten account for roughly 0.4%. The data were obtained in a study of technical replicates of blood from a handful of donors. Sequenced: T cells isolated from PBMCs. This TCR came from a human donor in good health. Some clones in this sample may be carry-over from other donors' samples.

CDR3 bases: TGTGCCAGTAAGGATCCCGGGACTAGCGGGAGAACCGGGGAGCTGTTTTTT. Encoded protein: CASKDPGTSGRTGELFF. The chain employs TRBV19 and TRBJ2-2, with 14 bases that match TRBD2. This CDR3 has 17 residues. Trimming removed 7 bases from V and 5 bases from J; junction bases left unmatched: 9. CDR1 and CDR2 from the germline V gene are LNHDA and SQIVND (reference sequence).